This T cell receptor beta chain was sequenced in a study of T cell responses to AZD1222 COVID-19 vaccine. TCRdb's copy holds only in-frame clones and misses some; the assay was immunoSEQ multiplex PCR. This sample has approximately 110,000 clones, with 88% found just once. The source was peripheral blood, collected on day 0 of AZD1222 vaccination. The clonotype was recovered from an adult in good health.

The CDR3 reads CASSLSGVGYNEQFF. The CDR3 nucleotides read TGTGCCAGCAGCTTATCAGGGGTAGGTTACAATGAGCAGTTCTTC. The chain uses TRBV13 and TRBJ2-1; D possibly corresponds to TRBD1 (6 bases). The CDR3 covers 15 residues. Trimming removed 2 bases at V and 4 bases at J, with 12 bases between. The germline gives CDR1 PRHDT, CDR2 FYEKMQ (reference sequence).